These T cell receptor beta chains were read from a single sample in a study of blood T cells in healthy people across ages. TCRdb re-derived calls from the 5' RACE reads in MiXCR, one entry per CDR3 protein. The repertoire holds some 1.4 million distinct CDR3 sequences, with around two fifths as singletons. Source material: blood. These receptors were collected from a woman in her late teens or twenties in good health. The CDR3 runs from the conserved cysteine through the conserved F or W.

NA,TRBV6-2/TRBV6-3,CASILVRENYEQYF
TRBJ1-1,TRBV20-1,CSARETPLMNTEAFF
TRBJ1-2,TRBV14,CASSPMQDYYGYTF
TRBJ1-4,TRBV7-9,CASSGRGNLGEKLFF
TRBJ2-5,TRBV28,CASSLFEVGSRETQYF
TRBJ2-4,TRBV7-2,CASSPGLAGGPWEQYF
TRBJ1-1,TRBV20-1,CSARVLDPSNRGGTEAFF
TRBJ2-7,TRBV12-3/TRBV12-4,CASSRLEEQYF
TRBJ2-7,TRBV3-1,CASSQGKASYEQYF
TRBJ1-1,TRBV29-1,CSVEDRGGRNTEAFF
TRBJ2-3,TRBV10-3,CAISGKRTDTQYF
TRBJ1-5,TRBV7-2,CASSLVSGGGGNQPQHF
TRBJ2-3,TRBV7-9,CASSSRGPYTDTQYF
TRBJ1-1,TRBV20-1,CSASKGLHNTEAFF
TRBJ2-1,TRBV20-1,CSAAGLASEQFF
TRBJ2-4,TRBV28,CASSFRPGPREQYF
TRBJ2-1,TRBV10-3,CAISDLAGPDEQFF
TRBJ2-1,TRBV6-1,CASSMDVEQFF
TRBJ2-1,TRBV10-3,CAISEKGGAYNEQFF
TRBJ2-7,TRBV12-3/TRBV12-4,CASSPSAGDGNEQYF